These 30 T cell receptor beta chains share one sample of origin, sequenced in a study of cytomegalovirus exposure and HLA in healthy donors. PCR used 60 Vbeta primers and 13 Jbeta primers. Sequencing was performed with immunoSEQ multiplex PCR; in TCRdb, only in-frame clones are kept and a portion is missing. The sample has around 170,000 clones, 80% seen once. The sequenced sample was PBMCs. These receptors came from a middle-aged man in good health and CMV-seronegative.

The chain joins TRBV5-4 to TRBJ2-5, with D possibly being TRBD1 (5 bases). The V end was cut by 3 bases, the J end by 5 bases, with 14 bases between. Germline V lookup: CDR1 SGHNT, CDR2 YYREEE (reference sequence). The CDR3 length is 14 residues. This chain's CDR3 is CASSYRTTGETQYF. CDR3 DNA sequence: TGTGCCAGCAGCTACCGGACAACTGGGGAGACCCAGTACTTC.

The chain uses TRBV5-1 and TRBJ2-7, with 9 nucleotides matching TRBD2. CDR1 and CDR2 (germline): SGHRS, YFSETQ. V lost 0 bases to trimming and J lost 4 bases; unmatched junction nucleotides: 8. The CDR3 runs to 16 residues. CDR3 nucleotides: TGCGCCAGCAGCTTGGCCGCAGCGGGAGGCGGGTACGAGCAGTACTTC. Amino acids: CASSLAAAGGGYEQYF.

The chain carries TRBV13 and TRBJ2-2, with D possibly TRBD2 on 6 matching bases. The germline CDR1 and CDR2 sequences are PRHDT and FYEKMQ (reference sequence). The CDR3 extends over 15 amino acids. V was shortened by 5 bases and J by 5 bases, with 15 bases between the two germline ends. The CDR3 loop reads CASSPRERVTGELFF. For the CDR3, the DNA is TGTGCCAGCAGCCCGAGGGAGCGGGTAACCGGGGAGCTGTTTTTT.

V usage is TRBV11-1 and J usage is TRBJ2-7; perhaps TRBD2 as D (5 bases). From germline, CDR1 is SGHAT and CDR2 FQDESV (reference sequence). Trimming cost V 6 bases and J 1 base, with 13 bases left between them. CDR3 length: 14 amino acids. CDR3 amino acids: CASSYPGYSYEQYF. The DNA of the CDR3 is TGTGCCAGCAGTTACCCGGGGTATTCCTACGAGCAGTACTTC.

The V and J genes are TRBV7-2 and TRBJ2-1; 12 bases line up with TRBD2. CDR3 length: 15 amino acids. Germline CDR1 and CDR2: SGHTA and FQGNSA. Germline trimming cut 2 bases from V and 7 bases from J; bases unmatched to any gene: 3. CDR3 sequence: CASSLLAGGRNEQFF. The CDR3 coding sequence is TGTGCCAGCAGCTTACTAGCGGGAGGGAGGAATGAGCAGTTCTTC. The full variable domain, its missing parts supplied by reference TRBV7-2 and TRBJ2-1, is GAGVSQSPSNKVTEKGKDVELRCDPISGHTALYWYRQSLGQGLEFLIYFQGNSAPDKSGLPSDRFSAERTGGSVSTLTIQRTQQEDSAVYLCASSLLAGGRNEQFFGPGTRLTVL.

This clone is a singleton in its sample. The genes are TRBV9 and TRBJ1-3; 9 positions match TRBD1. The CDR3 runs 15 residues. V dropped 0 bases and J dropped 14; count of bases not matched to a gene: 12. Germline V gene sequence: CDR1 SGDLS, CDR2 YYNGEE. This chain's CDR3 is CASSVAPRTGAVVYF. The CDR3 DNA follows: TGTGCCAGCAGCGTAGCGCCCCGGACAGGGGCTGTGGTATATTTT.

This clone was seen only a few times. The CDR3 DNA reads as TGTGCCAGCAGTTACTCTGATCGGGGGTTTGGCTACACCTTC. It yields the protein CASSYSDRGFGYTF. The chain combines TRBV6-5 with TRBJ1-2; perhaps TRBD1 as D (5 bases). V dropped 0 bases and J dropped 7 bases, with 12 bases sitting between them. The CDR3 spans 14 residues. CDR1 and CDR2 (germline): MNHEY, SVGAGI.

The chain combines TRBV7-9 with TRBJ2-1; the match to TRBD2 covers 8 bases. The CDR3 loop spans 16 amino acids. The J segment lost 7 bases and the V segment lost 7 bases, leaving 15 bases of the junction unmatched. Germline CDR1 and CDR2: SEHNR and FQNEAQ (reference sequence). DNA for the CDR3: TGTGCCAGCATTCAAGACCGGGGGGGGGCTGGGAATGAGCAGTTCTTC. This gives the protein CASIQDRGGAGNEQFF.

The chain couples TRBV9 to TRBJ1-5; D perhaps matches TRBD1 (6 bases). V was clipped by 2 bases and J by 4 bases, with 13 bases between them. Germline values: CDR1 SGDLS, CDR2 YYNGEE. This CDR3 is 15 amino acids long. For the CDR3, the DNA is TGTGCCAGCAGCGTGGACACAGGGCTAAATCAGCCCCAGCATTTT. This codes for CASSVDTGLNQPQHF.

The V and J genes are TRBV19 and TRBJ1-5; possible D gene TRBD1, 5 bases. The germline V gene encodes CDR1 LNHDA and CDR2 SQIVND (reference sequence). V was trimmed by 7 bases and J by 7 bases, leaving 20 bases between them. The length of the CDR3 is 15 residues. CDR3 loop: CASKILRQGGQPQHF. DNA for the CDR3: TGTGCCAGTAAAATCCTCCGGCAGGGCGGACAGCCCCAGCATTTT.

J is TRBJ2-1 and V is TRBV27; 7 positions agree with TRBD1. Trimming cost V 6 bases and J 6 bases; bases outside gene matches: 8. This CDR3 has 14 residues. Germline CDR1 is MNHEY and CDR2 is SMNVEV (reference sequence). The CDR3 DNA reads TGTGCCAGCAGGCCCCTCGGACAGGTCAATGAGCAGTTCTTC. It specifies CASRPLGQVNEQFF.

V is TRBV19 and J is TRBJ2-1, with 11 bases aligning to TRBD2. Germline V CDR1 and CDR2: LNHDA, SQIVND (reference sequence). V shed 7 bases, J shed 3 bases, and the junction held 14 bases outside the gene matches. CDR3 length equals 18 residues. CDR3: CASTLQGLAASGYNEQFF. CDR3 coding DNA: TGTGCCAGTACCCTTCAGGGACTAGCGGCTTCGGGCTACAATGAGCAGTTCTTC.

This CDR3 reads CASSLQGLVYNEQFF. As DNA, the CDR3 is TGTGCCAGCAGCCTACAGGGATTAGTCTACAATGAGCAGTTCTTC. The chain carries TRBV5-6 and TRBJ2-1; TRBD1 is a possible D gene (6 bases). CDR3 size: 15 residues. Germline loops: CDR1 SGHDT, CDR2 YYEEEE. Between the trimmed V and J ends, which lost 4 bases and 3 bases, there was a span of 14 bases. The full variable domain, in which reference TRBV5-6 and TRBJ2-1 provide the parts outside the CDR3, is DAGVTQSPTHLIKTRGQQVTLRCSPKSGHDTVSWYQQALGQGPQFIFQYYEEEERQRGNFPDRFSGHQFPNYSSELNVNALLLGDSALYLCASSLQGLVYNEQFFGPGTRLTVL.

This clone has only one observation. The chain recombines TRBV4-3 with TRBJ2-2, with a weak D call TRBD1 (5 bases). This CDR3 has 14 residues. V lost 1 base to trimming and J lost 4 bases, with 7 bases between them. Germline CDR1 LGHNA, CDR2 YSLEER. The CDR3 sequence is CASSQGQPTGELFF. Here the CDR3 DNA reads TGCGCCAGCAGCCAAGGACAGCCCACCGGGGAGCTGTTTTTT.

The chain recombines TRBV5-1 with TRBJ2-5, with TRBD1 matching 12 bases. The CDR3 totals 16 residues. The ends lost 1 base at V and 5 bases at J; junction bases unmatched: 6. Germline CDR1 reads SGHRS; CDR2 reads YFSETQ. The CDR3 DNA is TGCGCCAGCAGCTTGCAGGGGACAGGGGGCGGTGAGACCCAGTACTTC. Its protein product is CASSLQGTGGGETQYF.

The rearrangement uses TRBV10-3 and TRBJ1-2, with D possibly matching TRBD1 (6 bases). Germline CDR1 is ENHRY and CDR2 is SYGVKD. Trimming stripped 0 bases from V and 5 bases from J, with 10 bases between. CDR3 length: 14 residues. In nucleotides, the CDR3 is TGTGCCATCAGTGAGTCTGACAGGACGTATGGCTACACCTTC. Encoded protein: CAISESDRTYGYTF.

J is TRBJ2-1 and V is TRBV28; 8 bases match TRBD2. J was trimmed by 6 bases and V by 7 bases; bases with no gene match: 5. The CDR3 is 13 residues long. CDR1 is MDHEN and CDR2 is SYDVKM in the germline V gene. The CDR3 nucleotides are TGTGCCAGCACTCGGACTAGCACCAATGAGCAGTTCTTC. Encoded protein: CASTRTSTNEQFF.

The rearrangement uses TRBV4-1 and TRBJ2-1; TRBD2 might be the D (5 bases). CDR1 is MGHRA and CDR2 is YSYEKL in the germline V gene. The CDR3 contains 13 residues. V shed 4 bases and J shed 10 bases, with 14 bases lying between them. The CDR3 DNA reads TGCGCCAGCAGCCTCCCCCCAGCGGTGGAGCAGTTCTTC. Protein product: CASSLPPAVEQFF.

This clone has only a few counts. The CDR3 sequence: CASSIGTLGTSSYNEQFF. The CDR3 DNA reads as TGTGCCAGTAGTATAGGGACCTTAGGGACAAGCTCCTACAATGAGCAGTTCTTC. The chain carries TRBV19 and TRBJ2-1, with TRBD1 as a possible D gene (6 bases). Trimming took 1 base from V and 0 from J, leaving 16 bases between them. Germline CDR1 LNHDA, CDR2 SQIVND (reference sequence). There are 18 residues in the CDR3.

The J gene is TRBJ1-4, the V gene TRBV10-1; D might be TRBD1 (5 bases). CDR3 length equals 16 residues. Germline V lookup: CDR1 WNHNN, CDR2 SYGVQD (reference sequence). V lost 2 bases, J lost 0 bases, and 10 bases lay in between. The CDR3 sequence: CASSELTVTTNEKLFF. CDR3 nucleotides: TGCGCCAGCAGTGAGCTGACAGTAACAACTAATGAAAAACTGTTTTTT.

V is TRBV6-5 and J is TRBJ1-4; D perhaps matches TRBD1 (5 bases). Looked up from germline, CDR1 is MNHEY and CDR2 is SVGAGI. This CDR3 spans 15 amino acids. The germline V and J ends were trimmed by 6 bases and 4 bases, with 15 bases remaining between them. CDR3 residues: CASRKQAPGNEKLFF. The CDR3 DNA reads TGTGCCAGCAGAAAACAGGCCCCCGGTAATGAAAAACTGTTTTTT.

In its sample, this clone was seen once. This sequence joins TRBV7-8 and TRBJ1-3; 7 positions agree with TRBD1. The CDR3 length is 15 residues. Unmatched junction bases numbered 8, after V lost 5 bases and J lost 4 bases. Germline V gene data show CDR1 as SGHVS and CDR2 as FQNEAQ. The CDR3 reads CASSMFRGQGNTIYF. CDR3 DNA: TGTGCCAGCAGCATGTTTAGGGGGCAGGGAAACACCATATATTTT.

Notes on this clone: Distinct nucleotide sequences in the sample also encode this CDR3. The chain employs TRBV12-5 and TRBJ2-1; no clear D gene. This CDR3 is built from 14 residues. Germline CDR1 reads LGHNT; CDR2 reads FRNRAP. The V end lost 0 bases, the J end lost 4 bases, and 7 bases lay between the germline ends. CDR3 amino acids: CASGLVPGYNEQFF. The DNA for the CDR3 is TGTGCTAGTGGTTTGGTACCAGGTTACAATGAGCAGTTCTTC.

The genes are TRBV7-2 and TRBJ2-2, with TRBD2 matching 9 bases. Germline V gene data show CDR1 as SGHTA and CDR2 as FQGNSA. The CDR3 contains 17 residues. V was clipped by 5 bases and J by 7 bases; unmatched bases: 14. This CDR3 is CASSPLEGGGAFGELFF. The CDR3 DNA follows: TGTGCCAGCAGCCCCCTGGAAGGCGGGGGGGCCTTCGGGGAGCTGTTTTTT. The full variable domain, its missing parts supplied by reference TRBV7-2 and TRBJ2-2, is GAGVSQSPSNKVTEKGKDVELRCDPISGHTALYWYRQSLGQGLEFLIYFQGNSAPDKSGLPSDRFSAERTGGSVSTLTIQRTQQEDSAVYLCASSPLEGGGAFGELFFGEGSRLTVL.

The CDR3 region is CASSPRVTGELFF. For the CDR3, the DNA is TGTGCCAGCAGCCCCAGGGTGACCGGGGAGCTGTTTTTT. The chain links TRBV9 to TRBJ2-2, with a weak D call TRBD1 (5 bases). CDR3 size: 13 residues. Germline loops: CDR1 SGDLS, CDR2 YYNGEE. Trimming left V 4 bases short and J 5 bases short, with 9 bases between. The full variable domain, its missing parts supplied by reference TRBV9 and TRBJ2-2, is DSGVTQTPKHLITATGQRVTLRCSPRSGDLSVYWYQQSLDQGLQFLIQYYNGEERAKGNILERFSAQQFPDLHSELNLSSLELGDSALYFCASSPRVTGELFFGEGSRLTVL.

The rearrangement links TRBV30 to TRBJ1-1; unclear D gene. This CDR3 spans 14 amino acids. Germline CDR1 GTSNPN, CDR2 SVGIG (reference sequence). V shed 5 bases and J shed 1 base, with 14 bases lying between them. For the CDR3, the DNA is TGTGCCTGGGGGAAGCGGACTGAGAACACTGAAGCTTTCTTT. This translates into CAWGKRTENTEAFF.

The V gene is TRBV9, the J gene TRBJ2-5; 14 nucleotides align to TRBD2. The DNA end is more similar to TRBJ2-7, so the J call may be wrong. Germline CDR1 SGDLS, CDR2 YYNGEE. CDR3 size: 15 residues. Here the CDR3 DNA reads TGTGCCAGCAGCGTGACTAGCGGGAGGGCCAACGAGCAGTACTTC. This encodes CASSVTSGRANEQYF.

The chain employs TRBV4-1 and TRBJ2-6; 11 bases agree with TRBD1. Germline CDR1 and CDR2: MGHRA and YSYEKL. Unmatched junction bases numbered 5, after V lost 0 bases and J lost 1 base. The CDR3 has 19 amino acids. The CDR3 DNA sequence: TGCGCCAGCAGCCAAGATGGACAGGGGGCGCGGTCTGGGGCCAACGTCCTGACTTTC. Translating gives CASSQDGQGARSGANVLTF.

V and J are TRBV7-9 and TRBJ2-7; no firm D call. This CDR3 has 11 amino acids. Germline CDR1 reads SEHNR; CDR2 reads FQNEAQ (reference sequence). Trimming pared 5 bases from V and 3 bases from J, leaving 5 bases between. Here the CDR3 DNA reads TGTGCCAGCAGCCTCTACTACGAGCAGTACTTC. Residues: CASSLYYEQYF.

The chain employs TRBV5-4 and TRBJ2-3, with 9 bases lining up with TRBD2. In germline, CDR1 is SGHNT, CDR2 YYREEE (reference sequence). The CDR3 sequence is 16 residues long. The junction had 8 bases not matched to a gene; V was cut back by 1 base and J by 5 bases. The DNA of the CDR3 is TGTGCCAGCAGCTTGCGGAATGAACTAGCGGGAGATACGCAGTATTTT. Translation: CASSLRNELAGDTQYF.